The 15 T cell receptor beta chains below were found in one sample sequenced in a study of blood T cell repertoires in COVID-19. The table came from immunoSEQ multiplex PCR; TCRdb's copy has only in-frame clones and leaves some out. This table has approximately 70,000 clones, more than 85% appearing once. The material sequenced was peripheral blood. The receptors shown here come from a man between 40 and 49 years old with COVID-19, enrolled during active disease.

The V call is TRBV5-1, the J call TRBJ1-3; TRBD1 aligns across 7 bases. V dropped 4 bases and J dropped 0; count of bases not matched to a gene: 7. Germline V gives CDR1 SGHRS, CDR2 YFSETQ. This CDR3 region has 16 residues. CDR3 coding DNA: TGCGCCAGCAGCCCAACCGGGACAGTCTCTGGAAACACCATATATTTT. Translating gives CASSPTGTVSGNTIYF.

The V call is TRBV11-2, the J call TRBJ2-7, with 7 bases lining up with TRBD1. This CDR3 region has 15 residues. Germline V gene data show CDR1 as SGHAT and CDR2 as FQNNGV. Germline trimming cut 1 base from V and 2 bases from J; bases unmatched to any gene: 5. The CDR3 spells CASSLGWDRAYEQYF. As DNA, the CDR3 is TGTGCCAGCAGCTTAGGTTGGGACAGAGCCTACGAGCAGTACTTC.

V usage is TRBV9 and J usage is TRBJ2-5, with D uncertain. The CDR3 has 13 residues. Germline CDR1 is SGDLS and CDR2 is YYNGEE. The V end lost 5 bases, the J end lost 1 base, and 9 bases lay between the germline ends. The CDR3 DNA reads TGTGCCAGCAGATCCTCAGGCCAAGAGACCCAGTACTTC. It translates to CASRSSGQETQYF.

The chain combines TRBV10-3 with TRBJ1-5; weak D call: TRBD1 (6 bases). This CDR3 comprises 15 residues. Germline V gene sequence: CDR1 ENHRY, CDR2 SYGVKD. Deletions cut 6 bases from V and 4 bases from J, with 16 bases between. The CDR3 region has the DNA TGTGCCATCAGCCGAGGGGGGGGCGTAAATCAGCCCCAGCATTTT. Translated: CAISRGGGVNQPQHF.

For the CDR3, the DNA is TGTGCCAGCAGCAAGGGACAGGGCTCCTACGAGCAGTACTTC. Translated, it gives CASSKGQGSYEQYF. V and J are TRBV27 and TRBJ2-7, with 9 nucleotides matching TRBD1. In germline, CDR1 is MNHEY, CDR2 SMNVEV (reference sequence). The CDR3 has 14 residues. Trimming cost V 6 bases and J 0 bases; bases outside gene matches: 3.

The V and J genes are TRBV19 and TRBJ2-1; TRBD2 aligns across 10 bases. This CDR3 region has 14 residues. Germline trimming cut 5 bases from V and 8 bases from J; bases unmatched to any gene: 6. Germline CDR1 and CDR2: LNHDA and SQIVND (reference sequence). The chain's CDR3 is CASSRGLASDEQFF. In DNA, the CDR3 is TGTGCCAGTAGTCGGGGACTAGCGAGCGATGAGCAGTTCTTC.

This chain links TRBV28 with TRBJ2-7; a possible D gene is TRBD1 (5 bases). The V and J ends lost 7 bases and 6 bases respectively, with 28 bases between them. Germline CDR1 and CDR2: MDHEN and SYDVKM. The CDR3 loop spans 17 amino acids. CDR3 protein: CASTPRPPPGRVSEQYF. The CDR3 region has the DNA TGTGCCAGCACCCCCCGACCCCCTCCGGGCAGGGTGAGCGAGCAGTACTTC.

This clone appeared a few times. V is TRBV5-6 and J is TRBJ2-2; 8 bases are shared with TRBD1. With 6 bases clipped from V and 5 bases from J, the junction kept 12 bases outside the gene matches. This CDR3 is 16 amino acids long. The V gene's germline CDR1 is SGHDT and CDR2 YYEEEE. CDR3 nucleotide sequence: TGTGCCAGCACCACTACAGGGGGTTGGAGTACCGGGGAGCTGTTTTTT. Translation gives CASTTTGGWSTGELFF.

The rearrangement links TRBV11-2 to TRBJ2-6; D perhaps matches TRBD2 (5 bases). CDR3 size: 16 residues. CDR1 is SGHAT, CDR2 FQNNGV, per germline. V was clipped by 0 bases and J by 2 bases, with 8 bases between them. CDR3 sequence reads: CASSLDRTAGANVLTF. The CDR3 DNA sequence: TGTGCCAGCAGCTTAGATAGGACTGCTGGGGCCAACGTCCTGACTTTC.

The chain is built from TRBV27 and TRBJ1-2; D call uncertain. Germline CDR1 reads MNHEY; CDR2 reads SMNVEV (reference sequence). The germline V and J ends were trimmed by 3 bases and 6 bases, with 11 bases remaining between them. This CDR3 has 13 residues. The CDR3 DNA reads TGTGCCAGCAGTTTTCTCTCTGCGGATGGCTACACCTTC. This gives the protein CASSFLSADGYTF.

This clone was found a few times. The V and J genes are TRBV12-1 and TRBJ2-7; the table names TRBD1, a call not compared with the DNA. TRBV12-1 is reported as a pseudogene. The CDR3 sequence is 16 residues long. The CDR3 DNA reads TGTGCCAGCAGCCCAGCCGGGACAGGGGAAGAATACGAGCAGTACTTC. The encoded protein is CASSPAGTGEEYEQYF.

The rearrangement links TRBV10-3 to TRBJ2-2, with 8 bases that match TRBD2. V lost 0 bases and J lost 2; bases outside the gene matches: 2. There are 16 residues in the CDR3. Germline-derived CDR1 and CDR2 are ENHRY and SYGVKD. DNA for the CDR3: TGTGCCATCAGTGAGTCCCGGGGGGGCAACACCGGGGAGCTGTTTTTT. Protein sequence: CAISESRGGNTGELFF.

This clone was found once. The chain is built from TRBV11-2 and TRBJ2-7, with 14 bases lining up with TRBD2. Germline CDR1 is SGHAT and CDR2 is FQNNGV. This CDR3 comprises 15 residues. The J segment lost 11 bases and the V segment lost 2 bases, leaving 8 bases of the junction unmatched. The CDR3 is CASSLQGTSGGEEYF. In DNA form, the CDR3 reads TGTGCCAGCAGCTTACAGGGGACTAGCGGGGGTGAAGAGTACTTC.

The chain has TRBV28 and TRBJ2-3; tentatively, D is TRBD2 (6 bases). V lost 8 bases and J 6 bases, leaving 15 bases between the germline ends. The germline V gene has CDR1 MDHEN and CDR2 SYDVKM. This CDR3 has 13 residues. The CDR3 bases are TGTGCCAGCGGAGGGGCTAGCATTGATACGCAGTATTTT. It is translated as CASGGASIDTQYF.

The V and J genes are TRBV6-6 and TRBJ1-2, with 10 bases fitting TRBD1. The CDR3 loop spans 15 amino acids. Germline CDR1 MNHNY, CDR2 SVGAGI (reference sequence). V shed 5 bases, J shed 7 bases, and the junction held 10 bases outside the gene matches. The CDR3 reads CASSPGQGSLGGYTF. Written as DNA, the CDR3 is TGTGCCAGCAGTCCGGGACAGGGGAGTTTGGGTGGCTACACCTTC.